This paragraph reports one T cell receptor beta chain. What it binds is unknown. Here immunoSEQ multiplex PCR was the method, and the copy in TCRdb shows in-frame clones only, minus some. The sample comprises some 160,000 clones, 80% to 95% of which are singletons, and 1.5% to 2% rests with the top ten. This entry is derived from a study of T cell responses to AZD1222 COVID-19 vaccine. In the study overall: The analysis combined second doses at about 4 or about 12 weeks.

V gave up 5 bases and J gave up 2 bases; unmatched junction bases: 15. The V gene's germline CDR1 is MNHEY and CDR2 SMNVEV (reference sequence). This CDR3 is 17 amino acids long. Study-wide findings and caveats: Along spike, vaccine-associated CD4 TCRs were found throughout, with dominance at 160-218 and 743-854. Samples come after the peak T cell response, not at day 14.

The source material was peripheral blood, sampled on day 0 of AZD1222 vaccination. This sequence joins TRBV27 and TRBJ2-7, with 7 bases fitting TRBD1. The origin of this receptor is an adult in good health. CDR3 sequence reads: CASSPPTGTAMPYEQYF. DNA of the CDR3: TGTGCCAGCAGTCCACCGACCGGGACAGCAATGCCCTACGAGCAGTACTTC.